The 32 T cell receptor beta chains below come from one sample, sequenced in a study of CD4 T cells in relation to SARS-CoV-2 and coronaviruses listed by TCRdb under 2021. Their recognized antigens are unknown. The library was obtained by the immunoSEQ multiplex PCR assay. In its TCRdb copy, this immuneACCESS table keeps in-frame sequences only and misses some clones. Where compared with another copy, unresolved V genes explain less than half of these, and the others have no known cause. This sample comprises roughly 41,000 clones, less than 85% of them detected only once. The ten largest clones add up to 3.5% to 5% of the sample. Sequences were obtained from naive CD4+ T cells from PBMCs, cultured in vitro. The sample's cell subset or site label is to be understood as: naive CD4+ T cells isolated by negative enrichment. These receptors all come from an adult with COVID-19.

The gene calls are TRBV29-1 and TRBJ2-1; 7 positions agree with TRBD2. The CDR3 is 17 amino acids. Germline values: CDR1 SQVTM, CDR2 ANQGSEA. V lost 2 bases, J lost 0 bases, and 10 bases stayed unmatched. CDR3 sequence reads: CSVEPRRRGSSYNEQFF. The DNA of the CDR3 is TGCAGCGTTGAACCGCGTCGGCGCGGGAGCTCCTACAATGAGCAGTTCTTC.

The chain uses TRBV3-1 (or the pseudogene TRBV3-2) and TRBJ2-7; 7 bases are shared with TRBD2. Per the germline V gene, CDR1 is LGHDT and CDR2 is YNNKEL (reference sequence). The CDR3 spans 17 residues. V trimming: 2 bases; J trimming: 3 bases; junction bases outside the gene matches: 13. This CDR3 is CASSQMGSGAGGYEQYF. The CDR3, as DNA: TGTGCCAGCAGCCAAATGGGGAGCGGGGCGGGTGGCTACGAGCAGTACTTC.

V usage is TRBV11-2 and J usage is TRBJ2-2; the match to TRBD2 covers 12 bases. Per the germline V gene, CDR1 is SGHAT and CDR2 is FQNNGV. There are 15 residues in the CDR3. Germline trimming cut 2 bases from V and 7 bases from J; bases unmatched to any gene: 2. CDR3 DNA sequence: TGTGCCAGCAGCTTAAAACTAGCGGGAGGCGGGGAGCTGTTTTTT. As protein: CASSLKLAGGGELFF.

This clone was observed a single time. The rearrangement links TRBV7-2 to TRBJ2-3, with D possibly being TRBD1 or TRBD2 (6 bases each). The CDR3 spans 13 residues. The V end was cut by 11 bases, the J end by 0 bases, with 12 bases between. Germline V gene sequence: CDR1 SGHTA, CDR2 FQGNSA. CDR3 in amino acids: CAWGAPSTDTQYF. CDR3 DNA sequence: TGTGCCTGGGGGGCCCCCAGCACAGATACGCAGTATTTT.

CDR3 in DNA: TGCAGCGTTGTGGAGGGCAGCCAAGAGACCCAGTACTTC. As protein: CSVVEGSQETQYF. The V gene is TRBV29-1, the J gene TRBJ2-5; the D gene is possibly TRBD2 (6 bases). Trimming took off 4 bases at V and 1 base at J, with 10 bases between the two ends. The CDR3 extends over 13 amino acids. CDR1 and CDR2 from the germline V gene are SQVTM and ANQGSEA.

The chain carries TRBV27 and TRBJ2-2; 11 bases fit TRBD2. The CDR3 length is 17 residues. Germline loops: CDR1 MNHEY, CDR2 SMNVEV (reference sequence). V shed 5 bases, J shed 1 base, and the junction held 6 bases outside the gene matches. CDR3 residues: CASSRRTSGRNTGELFF. Written as DNA, the CDR3 is TGTGCCAGCAGTCGAAGAACTAGCGGGAGGAACACCGGGGAGCTGTTTTTT.

The chain couples TRBV10-3 to TRBJ1-5; 8 positions match TRBD1. The V gene's germline CDR1 is ENHRY and CDR2 SYGVKD. The CDR3 has 18 residues. With V trimmed by 3 bases and J by 3 bases, 13 bases remained unmatched. CDR3: CAISEWWSGGVFNQPQHF. Here the CDR3 DNA reads TGTGCCATCAGTGAATGGTGGTCAGGGGGCGTCTTCAATCAGCCCCAGCATTTT.

Only one count was recorded for this clone. The chain has TRBV28 and TRBJ2-7, with TRBD2 as a possible D gene (5 bases). V dropped 6 bases and J dropped 2 bases, with 14 bases sitting between them. Per germline, CDR1 MDHEN and CDR2 SYDVKM. This CDR3 comprises 14 residues. The CDR3 protein is CASRTPTGTYEQYF. CDR3 DNA: TGTGCCAGCAGGACCCCGACGGGGACCTACGAGCAGTACTTC.

This clone showed up just a few times. V usage is TRBV9 and J usage is TRBJ2-2; TRBD2 aligns across 11 bases. Germline loops: CDR1 SGDLS, CDR2 YYNGEE. After removal of 2 bases from V and 1 base from J, the junction contained 1 base not matched to a gene. The CDR3 runs to 16 residues. This CDR3 is CASSVGTSGNTGELFF. CDR3 sequence (DNA): TGTGCCAGCAGCGTGGGGACTAGCGGGAACACCGGGGAGCTGTTTTTT.

This clone has only one observation. Sequence at one end of the junction differs from germline and may be a read error. The chain carries TRBV5-1 and TRBJ2-3, with 8 bases aligning to TRBD2. Germline V gene sequence: CDR1 SGHRS, CDR2 YFSETQ. The CDR3 length is 11 residues. CDR3 coding DNA: TGCGCCAGCAGCTTGGGTGGACTAGCATTTTTT. Translated: CASSLGGLAFF.

The chain links TRBV11-2 to TRBJ1-1; TRBD1 is a possible D gene (5 bases). The CDR3 consists of 13 residues. Germline lookup yields CDR1 SGHAT and CDR2 FQNNGV. Trimming shortened V by 4 bases and J by 1 base, and 7 bases separated the two germline ends. The CDR3 loop is CASSSQGNTEAFF. CDR3 coding DNA: TGTGCCAGCAGCTCCCAGGGGAACACTGAAGCTTTCTTT. The full variable domain, rest sourced from reference TRBV11-2 and TRBJ1-1, is EAGVAQSPRYKIIEKRQSVAFWCNPISGHATLYWYQQILGQGPKLLIQFQNNGVVDDSQLPKDRFSAERLKGVDSTLKIQPAKLEDSAVYLCASSSQGNTEAFFGQGTRLTVV.

This chain links TRBV6-6 with TRBJ2-3; D is undetermined. This CDR3 has 15 amino acids. Germline CDR1 and CDR2: MNHNY and SVGAGI (reference sequence). Trimming cost V 4 bases and J 4 bases, with 15 bases left between them. CDR3 amino acids: CASSWKGGGPDTQYF. The CDR3 DNA reads TGTGCCAGCAGTTGGAAGGGTGGTGGCCCAGATACGCAGTATTTT.

This chain links TRBV5-1 with TRBJ2-1, with D tentatively TRBD2 (6 bases). The CDR3 spans 13 residues. CDR1 is SGHRS, CDR2 YFSETQ, per germline. V lost 1 base to trimming and J lost 9 bases, with 11 bases between them. CDR3 sequence: CASSLYSGGEQFF. The CDR3 DNA reads as TGCGCCAGCAGCTTGTATAGCGGTGGTGAGCAGTTCTTC.

This rearrangement joins TRBV4-1 to TRBJ2-5, with TRBD2 identical over 12 bases. After removal of 0 bases from V and 6 bases from J, the junction contained 8 bases not matched to a gene. Germline V gene sequence: CDR1 MGHRA, CDR2 YSYEKL. The CDR3 is made up of 17 amino acids. The chain's CDR3 is CASSQDARTSGIKTQYF. CDR3 nucleotides: TGCGCCAGCAGCCAAGATGCCCGGACTAGCGGGATAAAGACCCAGTACTTC.

This clone was observed a few times. The V call is TRBV6-2 or TRBV6-3, the J call TRBJ2-7, with 7 bases matching TRBD1. V trimming: 4 bases; J trimming: 3 bases; junction bases outside the gene matches: 3. Germline lookup yields CDR1 MNHEY and CDR2 SVGEGT. The CDR3 sequence is 13 residues long. The CDR3: CASSWTGDYEQYF. In nucleotides, the CDR3 is TGTGCCAGCAGTTGGACAGGAGACTACGAGCAGTACTTC.

CDR3 in amino acids: CASSPLSPAGLYNEQFF. CDR3 bases: TGTGCCAGCTCACCACTGAGTCCGGCTGGGTTATACAATGAGCAGTTCTTC. The V gene is TRBV18, the J gene TRBJ2-1; D not certain. Between the trimmed V and J ends, which lost 1 base and 4 bases, there was a span of 17 bases. CDR1 KGHSH and CDR2 LQKENI come from the germline V gene. The CDR3 totals 17 residues.

This sequence joins TRBV9 and TRBJ1-1; D unresolved. This CDR3 has 14 amino acids. V lost 0 bases and J 3 bases, leaving 9 bases between the germline ends. Germline-derived CDR1 and CDR2 are SGDLS and YYNGEE. Here the CDR3 DNA reads TGTGCCAGCAGCGTAGCAAGGTCAGACACTGAAGCTTTCTTT. This sequence encodes CASSVARSDTEAFF. The whole variable domain, filled in from reference TRBV9 and TRBJ1-1, reads DSGVTQTPKHLITATGQRVTLRCSPRSGDLSVYWYQQSLDQGLQFLIQYYNGEERAKGNILERFSAQQFPDLHSELNLSSLELGDSALYFCASSVARSDTEAFFGQGTRLTVV.

The V and J genes are TRBV7-3 and TRBJ2-1; the match to TRBD1 covers 9 bases. The CDR3 totals 15 residues. Trimming removed 5 bases from V and 8 bases from J; junction bases left unmatched: 10. The V gene's germline CDR1 is SGHTA and CDR2 FQGTGA. CDR3 DNA: TGTGCCAGCAGCATTGACAGGGGGATGGTAGATGAGCAGTTCTTC. The encoded protein is CASSIDRGMVDEQFF.

V usage is TRBV5-3 and J usage is TRBJ2-7; the D is unclear. TRBV5-3 carries the ORF label, with uncertain function. CDR3 length: 14 residues. Between the trimmed V and J ends, which lost 4 bases and 0 bases, there was a span of 11 bases. The CDR3 bases are TGTGCCAGAAGCCCGGCGGCCCCCTCCTACGAGCAGTACTTC. Its protein product is CARSPAAPSYEQYF.

The rearrangement links TRBV20-1 to TRBJ1-5, with D tentatively TRBD1 (6 bases). The germline V gene encodes CDR1 DFQATT and CDR2 SNEGSKA (reference sequence). The CDR3 spans 14 residues. The V end lost 3 bases, the J end lost 1 base, and 10 bases lay between the germline ends. The CDR3 nucleotides are TGCAGTGCTAGTAGGGACATCAGCAATCAGCCCCAGCATTTT. This gives the protein CSASRDISNQPQHF.

CDR3 in DNA: TGTGCCAGCGGGCTCTCCTACAATGAGCAGTTCTTC. It encodes CASGLSYNEQFF. V gene TRBV3-1 (or the pseudogene TRBV3-2) combines with J gene TRBJ2-1; D unclear. Germline V CDR1 and CDR2: LGHDT, YNNKEL (reference sequence). The CDR3 runs 12 residues. The ends were cut back, 8 bases at V and 0 bases at J, with 5 bases in the middle.

J is TRBJ1-3 and V is TRBV15, with D possibly being TRBD1 (5 bases). Trimming shortened V by 4 bases and J by 2 bases, and 9 bases separated the two germline ends. The V gene's germline CDR1 is LNHNV and CDR2 YYDKDF (reference sequence). The CDR3 is 14 residues long. In DNA form, the CDR3 reads TGTGCCACCAGCATTCGGGGGGCTGGAAACACCATATATTTT. It codes for CATSIRGAGNTIYF.

V and J are TRBV4-1 and TRBJ2-1; TRBD2 agrees at 7 bases. The CDR3 covers 16 residues. Germline CDR1 MGHRA, CDR2 YSYEKL. After removal of 1 base from V and 0 bases from J, the junction contained 3 bases not matched to a gene. DNA for the CDR3: TGCGCCAGCAGCCAAGTGGCTAGCGGCTCCTACAATGAGCAGTTCTTC. Protein: CASSQVASGSYNEQFF.

Only one count was recorded for this clone. The V gene is TRBV7-2, the J gene TRBJ2-1; D is unresolved. The germline V gene encodes CDR1 SGHTA and CDR2 FQGNSA. The CDR3 extends over 15 amino acids. Trimming shortened V by 2 bases and J by 1 base, and 9 bases separated the two germline ends. The CDR3 nucleotides read TGTGCCAGCAGCTTAACAACAGCTTCCTACAATGAGCAGTTCTTC. As protein: CASSLTTASYNEQFF.

This clone came up a few times. This chain uses TRBV4-2 with TRBJ2-7; TRBD1 matches 8 bases. CDR1 is LGHNA, CDR2 YNFKEQ, per germline. The CDR3 is made up of 15 amino acids. Trimming removed 1 base from V and 2 bases from J; junction bases left unmatched: 4. The DNA for the CDR3 is TGTGCCAGCAGCCAAGTCGGGACAGGCCCCTACGAGCAGTACTTC. Translating it yields CASSQVGTGPYEQYF.

In regard to this clone: The junction does not match germline at one end; this may be a read error. J is TRBJ1-5 and V is TRBV4-1; 7 bases match TRBD1. Germline V gene sequence: CDR1 MGHRA, CDR2 YSYEKL. The CDR3 covers 15 residues. The CDR3 sequence: CASSQDRGGNEPQHF. The CDR3 nucleotides read TGCGCCAGCAGCCAAGATCGAGGGGGCAATGAGCCCCAGCATTTT.

This clone showed up just a few times. V is TRBV6-6 and J is TRBJ2-7; D might be TRBD1 or TRBD2, each matching 5 bases. The CDR3 is made up of 15 amino acids. Germline loops: CDR1 MNHNY, CDR2 SVGAGI (reference sequence). V was cut by 10 bases and J by 6 bases, with 25 bases left in between. The CDR3: CAKYRWRKRGREQYF. The DNA for the CDR3 is TGTGCCAAGTACCGATGGAGGAAAAGGGGACGCGAGCAGTACTTC.

This chain connects TRBV3-1 (or the pseudogene TRBV3-2) to TRBJ1-2; D is unclear. This CDR3 contains 14 residues. Trimming took off 0 bases at V and 2 bases at J, with 7 bases between the two ends. Germline CDR1 is LGHDT and CDR2 is YNNKEL (reference sequence). The CDR3 sequence: CASSQDRWNYGYTF. The CDR3 nucleotides are TGTGCCAGCAGCCAAGACAGGTGGAACTATGGCTACACCTTC.

The chain uses TRBV6-6 and TRBJ2-2, with a weak D call TRBD2 (5 bases). Germline lookup yields CDR1 MNHNY and CDR2 SVGAGI (reference sequence). Deletions cut 2 bases from V and 6 bases from J, with 13 bases between. The CDR3 is 15 residues long. The CDR3 loop reads CASSYADGVPGELFF. The CDR3 DNA reads TGTGCCAGCAGTTACGCGGACGGGGTCCCCGGGGAGCTGTTTTTT.

The chain carries TRBV18 and TRBJ2-1; D not certain. Trimming took off 4 bases at V and 0 bases at J, with 13 bases between the two ends. Germline V gives CDR1 KGHSH, CDR2 LQKENI. The CDR3 runs to 16 residues. CDR3 bases: TGTGCCAGCTCACTCGTGGGTTCTCGCTCCTACAATGAGCAGTTCTTC. It specifies CASSLVGSRSYNEQFF.

This clone was counted a single time. The chain uses TRBV6-6 and TRBJ2-1, with TRBD2 matching 7 bases. The length of the CDR3 is 14 residues. Germline V gene sequence: CDR1 MNHNY, CDR2 SVGAGI (reference sequence). V gave up 2 bases and J gave up 7 bases; unmatched junction bases: 5. The CDR3 DNA reads as TGTGCCAGCAGTTACCACCGGGGAGGGAATGAGCAGTTCTTC. Translating gives CASSYHRGGNEQFF.

The rearrangement joins TRBV7-9 to TRBJ2-2, with D unresolved. This CDR3 has 16 residues. Trimming cost V 5 bases and J 5 bases, with 18 bases left between them. Germline V gene lookup returns CDR1 SEHNR and CDR2 FQNEAQ (reference sequence). The CDR3 nucleotides read TGTGCCAGCAGCCAGAGAGGAGACCGACTGACCGGGGAGCTGTTTTTT. Protein product: CASSQRGDRLTGELFF.